This T cell receptor (beta chain) stems from a study of cytomegalovirus exposure and HLA in healthy donors. Primers for the PCR totalled 60 Vbeta and 13 Jbeta. Some clones are missing from TCRdb's copy, which holds only in-frame ones; the method was immunoSEQ multiplex PCR. The sample includes approximately 160,000 clones, roughly 84% seen only once; the top ten take around 1.5%. There are a few counts of this clone. The CDR3 sequence is 13 residues long. Trimming stripped 6 bases from V and 2 bases from J, with 10 bases between. CDR1 and CDR2 (germline): MNHNY, SVGAGI (reference sequence). The sequenced material came from PBMCs. The gene calls are TRBV6-6 and TRBJ1-1; D possibly corresponds to TRBD1 (5 bases). This clonotype originated in a male donor in good health and CMV-seronegative. In nucleotides, the CDR3 is TGTGCCAGCAGGCCACAGGTTAACACTGAAGCTTTCTTT. This sequence encodes CASRPQVNTEAFF.